The clone carrying this TCR beta chain appeared many times. Its target is not known. Each library that profiled naive CD8 cells came from 20,000 to 1,000,000 sorted cells with 10%, 30% or 50% RNA. Researchers sorted naive CD8 T cells as cells that were CD8+CD4-CCR7+CD45RA+. Bulk TCR libraries used previously described methods and listed TCR primers. TCRdb ran MiXCR on the PCR reads and lists one entry per CDR3 protein. The data contain around 470,000 distinct CDR3 sequences, around 23% of them singletons. The sample comes from a study of molecular identifiers for immune sequencing clone quantification. The length of the CDR3 is 12 residues. CDR1 is SQVTM and CDR2 is ANQGSEA in the germline V gene. Trimming removed 5 bases from V and 5 bases from J; junction bases left unmatched: 3. Study observations and caveats: Identical TCR molecules can share a barcode, and this sharing could underestimate highly expanded clone sizes.

This clonotype originated in a human donor in good health. Some libraries in this study had Jurkat cell RNA spiked in. This chain links TRBV29-1 with TRBJ1-1; 9 bases fit TRBD1. Sequencing was carried out using naive CD8+ T cells from blood, with Jurkat cell RNA spiked in. Subset: FACS-sorted CD8+CD4-CCR7+CD45RA+ naive T cells. The CDR3 reads CSVWTGATEAFF. CDR3 in DNA: TGCAGCGTTTGGACAGGGGCGACTGAAGCTTTCTTT.